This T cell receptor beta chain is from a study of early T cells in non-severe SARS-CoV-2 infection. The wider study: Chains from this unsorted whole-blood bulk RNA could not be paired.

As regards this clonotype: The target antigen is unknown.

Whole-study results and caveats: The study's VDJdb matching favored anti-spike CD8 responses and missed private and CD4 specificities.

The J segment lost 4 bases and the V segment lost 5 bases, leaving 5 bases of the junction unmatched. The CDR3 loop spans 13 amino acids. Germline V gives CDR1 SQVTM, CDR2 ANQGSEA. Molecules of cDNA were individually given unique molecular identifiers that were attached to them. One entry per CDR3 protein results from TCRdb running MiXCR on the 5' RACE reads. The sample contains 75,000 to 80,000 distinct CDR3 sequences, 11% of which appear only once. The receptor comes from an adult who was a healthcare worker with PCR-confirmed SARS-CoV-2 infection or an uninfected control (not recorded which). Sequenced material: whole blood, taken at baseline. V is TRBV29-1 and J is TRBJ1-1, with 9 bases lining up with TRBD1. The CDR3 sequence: CSVSQTGGTEAFF. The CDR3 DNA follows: TGCAGCGTTAGCCAGACAGGGGGCACTGAAGCTTTCTTT.